This T cell receptor beta chain comes out of a study of T cell responses to AZD1222 COVID-19 vaccine. Findings of the study overall: Reportedly, nearly half the spike-specific TCRs target unmutated variant regions. Scientists sampled the repertoires only once the peak T cell response had passed. The number of AZD1222 recipients seropositive at baseline was only five to seven. Vaccine-associated CD4 TCRs spanned spike, dominant at 160-218 and 743-854.

CDR1 is MDHEN and CDR2 is SYDVKM in the germline V gene. Trimming removed 3 bases from V and 14 bases from J, with 15 bases in between. This CDR3 spans 12 amino acids. To note about this clone: What it binds is unknown.

Sequencing used immunoSEQ multiplex PCR; TCRdb keeps in-frame clones, though not all of them. The sample holds under 55,000 clones, about 86% seen once. The receptor comes from an adult in good health. The sequencing here drew on peripheral blood, taken on day 0 of AZD1222 vaccination. V gene TRBV28 combines with J gene TRBJ2-3; maybe TRBD2 (6 bases). The CDR3 coding sequence is TGTGCCAGCAGTTTTAGCGGAGCCACATGGTATTTT. Encoded protein: CASSFSGATWYF.